Presented here are 13 T cell receptor beta chains from one specimen sequenced in a study of T cells in Graves' hyperthyroidism and ophthalmopathy. Amplification of TCR beta CDR3 regions was performed using RNA transcripts as template. HTBI primers were used for first-round RT-PCR of the TCR CDR3. MiXCR, applied by TCRdb to the multiplex PCR reads, yields one record per CDR3 protein. Of 350,000 to 400,000 distinct CDR3 sequences detected, under 20% appear once; the ten largest clones hold around 3.4%. Sequenced input: blood. Receptors were obtained from a woman aged 18-29 years with Graves' hyperthyroidism.

The chain couples TRBV2 to TRBJ2-5, with D perhaps matching TRBD2 (5 bases). V was pared by 3 bases and J by 4 bases, with 15 bases between. The CDR3 sequence is 15 residues long. Germline values: CDR1 SNHLY, CDR2 FYNNEI. The CDR3 bases are TGTGCCAGCAGTGAGGTGGGGAGAGGAAGAGAGACCCAGTACTTC. Its translation: CASSEVGRGRETQYF.

This clonotype was picked up a small number of times. The V and J genes are TRBV18 and TRBJ2-7, with D maybe TRBD2 (5 bases). CDR1 and CDR2 from the germline V gene are KGHSH and LQKENI. CDR3 length: 15 amino acids. V was clipped by 0 bases and J by 5 bases, with 14 bases between them. The CDR3 nucleotides are TGTGCCAGCTCACCACCGAATGGAGAAGCGGACGAGCAGTACTTC. This encodes CASSPPNGEADEQYF.

At least ten counts were recorded for this clonotype. The chain has TRBV6-5 and TRBJ1-2; maybe TRBD1 (5 bases). Trimming took off 4 bases at V and 9 bases at J, with 12 bases between the two ends. Germline V CDR1 and CDR2: MNHEY, SVGAGI. The CDR3 loop spans 12 amino acids. CDR3 region: CASSSQGIRYTF. CDR3 DNA: TGTGCCAGCAGTTCGCAGGGTATTCGCTACACCTTC.

This clonotype was counted many times. The rearrangement uses TRBV28 and TRBJ1-5, with no clear D. The CDR3 extends over 14 amino acids. Trimming stripped 5 bases from V and 1 base from J, with 9 bases between. CDR1 is MDHEN and CDR2 is SYDVKM in the germline V gene. The CDR3 DNA follows: TGTGCCAGCAGTCTTCTCCGGAGCAATCAGCCCCAGCATTTT. Translating it yields CASSLLRSNQPQHF.

Of note for this clonotype: Compared with germline, one end of the junction differs, possibly owing to a read error. This chain links TRBV6-7 with TRBJ2-7; tentatively, D is TRBD1 (6 bases). TRBV6-7 is reported as an ORF; its role is uncertain. The CDR3 runs to 12 residues. The CDR3 DNA reads TGTGCCAGCAGTTCCACAGGGATAAATCCCCACTTC. This gives the protein CASSSTGINPHF.

This clonotype was observed at least ten times. CDR3: CASSSPGLAVTYEQYF. CDR3 DNA sequence: TGTGCCAGCAGTTCCCCGGGACTAGCGGTGACCTACGAGCAGTACTTC. The V gene is TRBV6-5, the J gene TRBJ2-7, with 11 nucleotides matching TRBD2. The CDR3 loop spans 16 amino acids. V dropped 4 bases and J dropped 2; count of bases not matched to a gene: 7. CDR1 MNHEY and CDR2 SVGAGI come from the germline V gene.

This clonotype was seen ten or more times. J is TRBJ1-2 and V is TRBV12-3 or TRBV12-4, with 8 bases lining up with TRBD1. Trimming at V came to 3 bases and at J to 3 bases, leaving 3 bases not matched to a gene. The CDR3 runs 14 residues. As DNA, the CDR3 is TGTGCCAGCAGTTTCCACAGGGGGTACTATGGCTACACCTTC. Protein: CASSFHRGYYGYTF.

This clonotype was observed many times. The chain couples TRBV6-1 to TRBJ2-4; 8 bases align to TRBD1. Trimming at V came to 1 base and at J to 8 bases, leaving 7 bases not matched to a gene. The CDR3 loop spans 15 amino acids. CDR1 is MNHNS and CDR2 is SASEGT in the germline V gene. The CDR3 region has the DNA TGTGCCAGCAGTGAAGAGGTGTTACAGGGGGACATTCAGTACTTC. It translates to CASSEEVLQGDIQYF.

There are many counts of this clonotype. This chain connects TRBV12-3 or TRBV12-4 to TRBJ2-5, with 11 nucleotides matching TRBD2. The CDR3 contains 13 residues. J was trimmed by 4 bases and V by 6 bases; bases with no gene match: 1. The chain's CDR3 is CASSGLAGETQYF. The CDR3 nucleotides read TGTGCCAGCAGCGGACTAGCGGGAGAGACCCAGTACTTC.

In its sample, this clonotype was seen many times. The junction departs from germline at one end; a sequencing error may be responsible. V usage is TRBV9 and J usage is TRBJ1-1; D is unclear. CDR3 size: 14 residues. Germline V CDR1 and CDR2: SGDLS, YYNGEE. CDR3: CVSSAGRMNTEAFF. The CDR3 nucleotides are TGTGTCAGCAGCGCTGGACGGATGAACACTGAAGCTTTCTTT.

This clonotype was counted at least ten times. The chain uses TRBV7-8 and TRBJ2-5; D is undetermined. Germline CDR1 SGHVS, CDR2 FQNEAQ. The CDR3 is 16 amino acids. The germline V and J ends were trimmed by 1 base and 5 bases, with 17 bases remaining between them. The CDR3 reads CASSLETGGRLETQYF. In DNA, the CDR3 is TGTGCCAGCAGCTTAGAAACGGGCGGTCGTTTGGAGACCCAGTACTTC. Full variable domain (remainder filled in from reference TRBV7-8 and TRBJ2-5): GAGVSQSPRYKVAKRGQDVALRCDPISGHVSLFWYQQALGQGPEFLTYFQNEAQLDKSGLPSDRFFAERPEGSVSTLKIQRTQQEDSAVYLCASSLETGGRLETQYFGPGTRLLVL.

This clonotype was recorded at least ten times. The chain couples TRBV7-8 to TRBJ1-2; D uncertain. V lost 6 bases and J 4 bases, leaving 15 bases between the germline ends. The CDR3 totals 14 residues. Looked up from germline, CDR1 is SGHVS and CDR2 is FQNEAQ. Written as DNA, the CDR3 is TGTGCCAGCAGTCATACGGACCTCTTCTATGGCTACACCTTC. It yields the protein CASSHTDLFYGYTF.

This clonotype occurred a few times. Germline and junction disagree at one end, which may indicate a read error. The chain recombines TRBV3-1 with TRBJ1-1; D might be TRBD1 (5 bases). CDR1 and CDR2 from the germline V gene are LGHDT and YNNKEL (reference sequence). This CDR3 region has 14 residues. CDR3 loop: CASSHRQPNTKAFF. The CDR3, as DNA: TGTGCCAGCAGCCACAGACAGCCGAACACTAAAGCTTTCTTT. The full variable domain, completed using reference TRBV3-1 and TRBJ1-1, is DTAVSQTPKYLVTQMGNDKSIKCEQNLGHDTMYWYKQDSKKFLKIMFSYNNKELIINETVPNRFSPKSPDKAHLNLHINSLELGDSAVYFCASSHRQPNTKAFFGQGTRLTVV.